This T cell receptor (beta chain) was found in a study of technical replicates of blood from a handful of donors. V gave up 3 bases and J gave up 2 bases, with 16 bases separating them. This CDR3 region has 15 residues. CDR1 is GTSNPN, CDR2 SVGIG, per germline (reference sequence). The protocol was immunoSEQ multiplex PCR, while the TCRdb copy is restricted to in-frame clones and leaves out a portion. The sample yields 11,000 or so clones, 90% to 95% seen once. This clonotype was obtained from a human donor in good health. The specimen sequenced was PBMCs. This chain joins TRBV30 and TRBJ1-1; D might be TRBD1 (5 bases). CDR3 nucleotides: TGTGCCTGGAGGGTTTTGAGCAGGGATAACACTGAAGCTTTCTTT. Its translation: CAWRVLSRDNTEAFF. The full variable domain, its missing parts supplied by reference TRBV30 and TRBJ1-1, is SQTIHQWPATLVQPVGSPLSLECTVEGTSNPNLYWYRQAAGRGLQLLFYSVGIGQISSEVPQNLSASRPQDRQFILSSKKLLLSDSGFYLCAWRVLSRDNTEAFFGQGTRLTVV.